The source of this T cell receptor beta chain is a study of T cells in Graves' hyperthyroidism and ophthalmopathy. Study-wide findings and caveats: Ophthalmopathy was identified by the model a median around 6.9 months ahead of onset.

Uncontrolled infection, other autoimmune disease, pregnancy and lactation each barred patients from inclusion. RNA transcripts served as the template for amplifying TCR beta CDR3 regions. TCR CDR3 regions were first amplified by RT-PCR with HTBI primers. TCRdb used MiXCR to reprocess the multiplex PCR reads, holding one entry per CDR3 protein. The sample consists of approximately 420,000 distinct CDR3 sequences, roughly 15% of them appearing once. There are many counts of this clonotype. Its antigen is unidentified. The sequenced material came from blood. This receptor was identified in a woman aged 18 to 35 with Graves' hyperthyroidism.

Here the CDR3 reads CASSLVSGPYNEQFF. The CDR3 nucleotides read TGTGCCAGCAGCTTAGTGTCAGGACCCTACAATGAGCAGTTCTTC. The rearrangement uses TRBV7-2 and TRBJ2-1; D gene ambiguous. The CDR3 length is 15 residues. V lost 1 base and J 2 bases, leaving 9 bases between the germline ends. Germline V gene data show CDR1 as SGHTA and CDR2 as FQGNSA. The full variable domain, completed using reference TRBV7-2 and TRBJ2-1, is GAGVSQSPSNKVTEKGKDVELRCDPISGHTALYWYRQSLGQGLEFLIYFQGNSAPDKSGLPSDRFSAERTGGSVSTLTIQRTQQEDSAVYLCASSLVSGPYNEQFFGPGTRLTVL.